This T cell receptor (beta chain) derives from a study of radiation and T cells in renal cell carcinoma. Study-level results: In blood, top tumor clones expanded by 2 weeks, shrinking by 4.

The data were produced by immunoSEQ multiplex PCR, yet TCRdb's version contains in-frame clones alone and is incomplete. Of roughly 150,000 clones in the sample, roughly 87% are singletons; the top ten hold 10% to 15%. The CDR3 has 16 amino acids. J lost 2 bases, V lost 0 bases, and 6 bases had no gene match. CDR1 is SGDLS, CDR2 YYNGEE, per germline. Indicated time point: blood 2 weeks post-SBRT. The treatment: 15 Gy SBRT to primary tumor, nephrectomy 4 weeks later. Comments on this clone: No antigen is known for it.

The sequencing used blood, collected from a patient whose treatment included radiotherapy and nephrectomy. The chain recombines TRBV9 with TRBJ2-3, with TRBD2 matching 7 bases. This TCR was sampled from a woman aged 50 to 60 with renal cell carcinoma. CDR3 DNA sequence: TGTGCCAGCAGCGTAGGCCGGGGGGAACACACAGATACGCAGTATTTT. Its translation is CASSVGRGEHTDTQYF.